This T cell receptor beta chain was recovered during a study of blood T cell repertoires in COVID-19. Overall study: Some COVID-19 samples were acute and others convalescent; all came from the United States, Italy and Spain. The analysed material was cDNA or gDNA that came from T cells, B-cell-depleted T cells, or PBMCs.

Original methodology: How many nucleated cells were present was estimated from reference gene primer amplification. Sequenced by immunoSEQ multiplex PCR; TCRdb stores in-frame clones only, minus some. V and J calls and clone size are those listed in that table; D and trimming were worked out from the DNA. The sample holds about 320,000 clones, about 90% seen once. The germline CDR1 and CDR2 sequences are SEHNR and FQNEAQ (reference sequence). The CDR3 spans 14 residues. V was clipped by 4 bases and J by 5 bases; unmatched bases: 4. Followed longitudinally, the Seattle patients had been enrolled during active infection.

Sequenced material: peripheral blood. This TCR came from a woman aged 25 to 39 with COVID-19, enrolled during active disease. The chain employs TRBV7-9 and TRBJ2-2; 7 bases map to TRBD1. The CDR3 nucleotides are TGTGCCAGCAGCTCCCGGGACAGTACCGGGGAGCTGTTTTTT. This gives the protein CASSSRDSTGELFF.